The TCR beta chain described here comes from a study of blood T cell repertoires in COVID-19. Study-level background: Collection of acute and convalescent COVID-19 samples took place in the United States, Italy and Spain. PBMCs, B-cell-depleted T cells, or T cells provided the cDNA or gDNA that made up the material.

The CDR3 extends over 14 amino acids. Germline V gene lookup returns CDR1 GTSNPN and CDR2 SVGIG (reference sequence). Deletions cut 2 bases from V and 6 bases from J, with 14 bases between. Source study methods: Reference gene primer amplification yielded estimated nucleated cell counts. Assay: immunoSEQ multiplex PCR; the TCRdb copy retains only in-frame clones and omits some. The V and J calls and clone size are taken from that table; D and trimming were inferred from the DNA. The sample has fewer than 80,000 clones, 75% to 90% seen once. This chain joins TRBV30 and TRBJ1-5, with TRBD1 as a possible D gene (6 bases). The receptor's source is a man under 40 with acute or convalescent COVID-19. Sequenced material: peripheral blood. For the CDR3, the DNA is TGTGCCTGGAGTACTACAGGGTTATCTCAGCCCCAGCATTTT. Translating gives CAWSTTGLSQPQHF.